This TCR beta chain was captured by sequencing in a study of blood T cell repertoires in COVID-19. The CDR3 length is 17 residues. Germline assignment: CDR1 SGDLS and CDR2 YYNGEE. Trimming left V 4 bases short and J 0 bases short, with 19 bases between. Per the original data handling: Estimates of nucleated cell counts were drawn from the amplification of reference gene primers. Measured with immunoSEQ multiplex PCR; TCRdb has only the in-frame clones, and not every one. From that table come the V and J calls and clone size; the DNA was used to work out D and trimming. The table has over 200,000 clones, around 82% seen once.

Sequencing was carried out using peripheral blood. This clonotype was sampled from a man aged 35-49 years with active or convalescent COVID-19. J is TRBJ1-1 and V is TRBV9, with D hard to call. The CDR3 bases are TGTGCCAGCAGCTCTAGGACTAAGCAGGCAATGAACACTGAAGCTTTCTTT. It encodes CASSSRTKQAMNTEAFF.